There are many counts of the clone carrying this TCR beta chain. Its antigen is unknown. V gave up 2 bases and J gave up 1 base, with 9 bases separating them. The germline CDR1 and CDR2 sequences are SGHRS and YFSETQ. CDR3 length equals 14 residues. This sample was included in a study of identical twins. Overall study findings and caveats: In cord blood, abundant beta clonotypes had fewer insertions; memory showed no trend.

MiXCR was run by TCRdb on the 5' RACE reads, yielding one entry per CDR3 protein. This sample has some 560,000 distinct CDR3 sequences, with approximately 10% found just once. The sample also formed part of further work on yellow fever vaccine responses in identical twins. That study adds: The authors reported partly convergent, partly personalized vaccine responses in identical twins.

The TCR was taken from a woman aged 18-30 years in good health. The chain employs TRBV5-1 and TRBJ2-5, with D maybe TRBD2 (6 bases). Input material: PBMCs. As DNA, the CDR3 is TGCGCCAGCAGCTTCGTGGGGGGCCAAGAGACCCAGTACTTC. Protein product: CASSFVGGQETQYF. Supplemented by reference TRBV5-1 and TRBJ2-5, the full variable domain reads KAGVTQTPRYLIKTRGQQVTLSCSPISGHRSVSWYQQTPGQGLQFLFEYFSETQRNKGNFPGRFSGRQFSNSRSEMNVSTLELGDSALYLCASSFVGGQETQYFGPGTRLLVL.